A selection of T cell receptor beta chains follows, all from one sample in a study of T cell responses to AZD1222 COVID-19 vaccine. The protocol was immunoSEQ multiplex PCR, while the TCRdb copy is restricted to in-frame clones and leaves out a portion. The sample contains around 120,000 clones, roughly nine tenths of which appear only once. The sequenced sample was peripheral blood, obtained on day 0 of AZD1222 vaccination. These receptors originate from an adult in good health. Each CDR3 is given with its conserved first and last residue. D genes are given only for firm matches. Not all rows give a size; the values are once, few, many and, for expanded clones, a class.

cdr3_nt cdr3_aa cdr3_length clone_size j_call v_call d_call
TGTGCCAGCAGCTTATCTCAGGGGGCTTATGGCTACACCTTC CASSLSQGAYGYTF 14 NA TRBJ1-2 TRBV5-4 TRBD1
TGTGCCAGCAGTAGCGGGAGGGCCTCCTACGAGCAGTACTTC CASSSGRASYEQYF 14 NA TRBJ2-7 TRBV6-5 TRBD2
TGTGCCAGCAGTGATATGGGACGGACCTACGAGCAGTACTTC CASSDMGRTYEQYF 14 NA TRBJ2-7 TRBV25-1 NA
TGTGCCAGCAGCCAAGACAGTTACTATGGCTACACCTTC CASSQDSYYGYTF 13 NA TRBJ1-2 TRBV3-1/TRBV3-2 NA
TGTGCCACCAGCAGAGAAGGGACAGGGAACGCCGAGCAGTACTTC CATSREGTGNAEQYF 15 NA TRBJ2-7 TRBV15 TRBD1
TGTGCCAGCAGCTTAGACGGGGTCGATGGCATCCACGAGCAGTACTTC CASSLDGVDGIHEQYF 16 NA TRBJ2-7 TRBV11-3 NA
TGTGCCAGTCGAGCGGTAGGCAATGAGCAGTTCTTC CASRAVGNEQFF 12 NA TRBJ2-1 TRBV7-9 NA
TGTGCCAGCAGCTCTTGGGAGAGCAATCAGCCCCAGCATTTT CASSSWESNQPQHF 14 few TRBJ1-5 TRBV7-6 NA
TGTGCCGCCCTGGAGCTAGCGGCCAAAAATTCCTACAATGAGCAGTTCTTC CAALELAAKNSYNEQFF 17 NA TRBJ2-1 TRBV2 TRBD2
TGTGCCAGCAGGACCAGGGGCTACGAGCAGTACTTC CASRTRGYEQYF 12 NA TRBJ2-7 TRBV12-3/TRBV12-4 NA
TGTGCCAGCAGCCCGGTGGGGGGGCGTTTGAACGAGCAGTACTTC CASSPVGGRLNEQYF 15 NA TRBJ2-7 TRBV11-3 NA
TGTGCCAGCAGTCAACCGCTAGCGGGAGGGCCGCACAATGAGCAGTTCTTC CASSQPLAGGPHNEQFF 17 NA TRBJ2-1 TRBV9 TRBD2
TGTGCCAGCAGCCCCCTCGGGACAGGGGGCCACGAGCAGTACTTC CASSPLGTGGHEQYF 15 NA TRBJ2-7 TRBV4-2 TRBD1
TGTGCCAGTAGTATCAGGAACTATGGCTACACCTTC CASSIRNYGYTF 12 NA TRBJ1-2 TRBV19 NA
TGTGCCAGCAGTCGCGGTGGGCGTGGGTCCTACGAGCAGTACTTC CASSRGGRGSYEQYF 15 once TRBJ2-7 TRBV6-5 NA
TGTGCCAGCAGCTTAGCGGGAGCCCGCTACGAGCAGTACTTC CASSLAGARYEQYF 14 NA TRBJ2-7 TRBV7-2 NA
TGTGCCTGGAAGACCGGGACAGGGATCTTACCCCTCCACTTT CAWKTGTGILPLHF 14 NA TRBJ1-6 TRBV30 TRBD1
TGCGCCAGCAGCCAAGTTGGGGGTGGGTCGAGAGAGCAGTACTTC CASSQVGGGSREQYF 15 NA TRBJ2-7 TRBV4-1 NA
TGTGCCAGCAGCGAGACGGACAGGGCATCCTACGAGCAGTACTTC CASSETDRASYEQYF 15 NA TRBJ2-7 TRBV5-6 TRBD1
TGCGCCAGCAGTGAGCCACCGGAAGGCCTCCACTATGGCTACACCTTC CASSEPPEGLHYGYTF 16 many TRBJ1-2 TRBV10-2 NA
TGCGCCAGCAGCTTGAGGGGAGAAGTCTCTGGAAACACCATATATTTT CASSLRGEVSGNTIYF 16 NA TRBJ1-3 TRBV5-1 NA
TGTGCCATCCCTTTACAGGGAACCAAGGCGAATGGCTACACCTTC CAIPLQGTKANGYTF 15 once TRBJ1-2 TRBV5-4 NA
TGTGCCAGCAGCTTAACGAGGGAGGGCCACGGTGAGCAGTTCTTC CASSLTREGHGEQFF 15 NA TRBJ2-1 TRBV7-2 TRBD2
TGTGCCAGCAGCCAAGGCGGGGGGACAGGGAATGAAAAACTGTTTTTT CASSQGGGTGNEKLFF 16 NA TRBJ1-4 TRBV4-2 TRBD1
TGTGCCAGCAGCCCCATCAGGGATATTGGAAACACCATATATTTT CASSPIRDIGNTIYF 15 NA TRBJ1-3 TRBV6-5 NA
TGTGCCAGCAGCACCAGCGGGGGGGGCACAGATACGCAGTATTTT CASSTSGGGTDTQYF 15 NA TRBJ2-3 TRBV9 TRBD2
TGTGCCAGCAGACTTACTGGGGCAGTCGGAGAGACCCAGTACTTC CASRLTGAVGETQYF 15 NA TRBJ2-5 TRBV7-3 NA
TGTGCCAGCAGCCCCGGACAGTTAGATCAGCCCCAGCATTTT CASSPGQLDQPQHF 14 NA TRBJ1-5 TRBV7-2 NA
TGCGCCAGCAGCTTGGGAGGGACCCAAATTCACACTGAAGCTTTCTTT CASSLGGTQIHTEAFF 16 once TRBJ1-1 TRBV5-1 NA
TGTGCCATCAGCAGCGGGGGGGCCGGGGAGCTGTTTTTT CAISSGGAGELFF 13 NA TRBJ2-2 TRBV10-3 TRBD2
TGTGCCAGCACTAGGGGGGGAAGCACAGATACGCAGTATTTT CASTRGGSTDTQYF 14 NA TRBJ2-3 TRBV7-9 NA
TGCGCCAGCAGCCCCAGGGGCGGGGGCACCGGGGAGCTGTTTTTT CASSPRGGGTGELFF 15 NA TRBJ2-2 TRBV4-3 NA
TGTGCCAGCAGCTTAGACGCAGGACTAGCGGGGGGGCGGGAAGATACGCAGTATTTT CASSLDAGLAGGREDTQYF 19 NA TRBJ2-3 TRBV7-2 TRBD2
TGTGCTAGTGTGAGTGGGTGGACCTACGAGCAGTACTTC CASVSGWTYEQYF 13 NA TRBJ2-7 TRBV12-5 NA
TGTGCCAGCACCCCCTTGGGAGGAACCGGGGAGCTGTTTTTT CASTPLGGTGELFF 14 NA TRBJ2-2 TRBV2 NA
TGTGCCAGCAGCTTAGGGACTACCACCTACGAGCAGTACTTC CASSLGTTTYEQYF 14 once TRBJ2-7 TRBV11-3 NA
TGCAGTGCTGCGGGTGTTTACGAGCAGTACTTC CSAAGVYEQYF 11 NA TRBJ2-7 TRBV20-1 NA
TGTGCCAGCAGGCGACAGGGCGGGACCGGGGAGCTGTTTTTT CASRRQGGTGELFF 14 NA TRBJ2-2 TRBV2 TRBD1
TGTGCCAGTACCTCCCCCGGTGGCGTTAGAGATACGCAGTATTTT CASTSPGGVRDTQYF 15 NA TRBJ2-3 TRBV19 NA
TGTGCCAGCAGTGACCCCAGGGGGAACTATAATTCACCCCTCCACTTT CASSDPRGNYNSPLHF 16 NA TRBJ1-6 TRBV6-1 TRBD1
TGTGCCAGCAGCTTTCAACGGGGGGAAGAGACCCAGTACTTC CASSFQRGEETQYF 14 NA TRBJ2-5 TRBV12-1 NA
TGTGCCAGCACCAACTCCAGGGGTTCCTACGAGCAGTACTTC CASTNSRGSYEQYF 14 NA TRBJ2-7 TRBV3-1/TRBV3-2 NA
TGTGCCAGTAGAACCCGGGGTAAACTGTTTTTT CASRTRGKLFF 11 NA TRBJ1-4 TRBV19 NA
TGTGCTAGCAGCTTAGGGGGGGAAGAGACCCAGTACTTC CASSLGGEETQYF 13 NA TRBJ2-5 TRBV7-7 NA
TGTGCCAGCAGTTATCCCGATAGCTCTGGAAACACCATATATTTT CASSYPDSSGNTIYF 15 NA TRBJ1-3 TRBV28 NA
TGTGCCAGCAGCCACTGGGACAGTGAGGGAGAGACCCAGTACTTC CASSHWDSEGETQYF 15 NA TRBJ2-5 TRBV11-3 TRBD1
TGTGCCAGCAGCTTGGACCGGAGCTCCTACAATGAGCAGTTCTTC CASSLDRSSYNEQFF 15 NA TRBJ2-1 TRBV7-6 NA
TGTGCCAGCAGCTTAGCCCAGGGCCAGGGTGGCTACACCTTC CASSLAQGQGGYTF 14 NA TRBJ1-2 TRBV7-9 NA
TGCAGCGTCCTGACAGGGCCCGGGGGCGGCTACACCTTC CSVLTGPGGGYTF 13 NA TRBJ1-2 TRBV29-1 TRBD1
TGTGCCAGCAGTGCTAACAGGGTCCCGATCTCTGGGGCCAACGTCCTGACTTTC CASSANRVPISGANVLTF 18 NA TRBJ2-6 TRBV2 NA